Each of the 12 T cell receptor beta chains below was sequenced from the same sample in a study of blood T cell repertoires in COVID-19. Clones were read by immunoSEQ multiplex PCR, and TCRdb kept only the in-frame ones, dropping some. The sample includes roughly 82,000 clones, 83% of them seen just once. Specimen: peripheral blood. The receptors here all came from an older woman with acute or convalescent COVID-19.

This rearrangement joins TRBV2 to TRBJ2-3; TRBD2 aligns across 9 bases. Germline V gene data show CDR1 as SNHLY and CDR2 as FYNNEI. V shed 7 bases, J shed 5 bases, and the junction held 7 bases outside the gene matches. The CDR3 is made up of 14 amino acids. CDR3 region: CASIGLAPGDTQYF. In DNA form, the CDR3 reads TGTGCCAGCATAGGACTAGCGCCGGGAGATACGCAGTATTTT.

The CDR3 sequence is CASSLNRVPNYGYTF. For the CDR3, the DNA is TGTGCCAGCAGCTTAAACAGGGTTCCCAACTATGGCTACACCTTC. The chain combines TRBV7-2 with TRBJ1-2; possibly TRBD1 for D (6 bases). The V gene's germline CDR1 is SGHTA and CDR2 FQGNSA. This CDR3 has 15 amino acids. Trimming left V 2 bases short and J 2 bases short, with 12 bases between.

The chain couples TRBV27 to TRBJ2-1, with 9 bases identical to TRBD2. The CDR3 spans 14 residues. Unmatched junction bases numbered 4, after V lost 6 bases and J lost 4 bases. Germline CDR1 MNHEY, CDR2 SMNVEV (reference sequence). CDR3 DNA: TGTGCCAGCAGCGCTAGCGGGACGTACAATGAGCAGTTCTTC. This codes for CASSASGTYNEQFF.

The genes are TRBV19 and TRBJ1-5, with D tentatively TRBD1 (5 bases). V lost 4 bases to trimming and J lost 5 bases, with 21 bases between them. Per the germline V gene, CDR1 is LNHDA and CDR2 is SQIVND (reference sequence). CDR3 size: 17 residues. The CDR3 spells CASSRGFGRRRDQPQHF. The CDR3 DNA is TGTGCCAGTAGTAGGGGCTTTGGGAGGAGGAGGGATCAGCCCCAGCATTTT.

J is TRBJ2-3 and V is TRBV7-2; D remains unclear. This CDR3 has 15 residues. CDR1 and CDR2 from the germline V gene are SGHTA and FQGNSA. V was clipped by 0 bases and J by 0 bases, with 7 bases between them. The CDR3 loop is CASSLASTSTDTQYF. Here the CDR3 DNA reads TGTGCCAGCAGCTTAGCCTCGACTAGCACAGATACGCAGTATTTT.

The chain carries TRBV6-2 or TRBV6-3 and TRBJ1-4; no firm D call. Trimming stripped 4 bases from V and 8 bases from J, with 14 bases between. This CDR3 is 14 amino acids long. Per germline, CDR1 MNHEY and CDR2 SVGEGT. The CDR3 nucleotides are TGTGCCAGCAGTTGGGGAGGATCCGGGGAAAAACTGTTTTTT. Residues: CASSWGGSGEKLFF.

V is TRBV29-1 and J is TRBJ1-4; D is unresolved. V lost 0 bases and J 5 bases, leaving 10 bases between the germline ends. CDR1 SQVTM and CDR2 ANQGSEA come from the germline V gene. This CDR3 has 14 residues. The CDR3 DNA sequence: TGCAGCGTTGAAGACGCGGCGTCCAATGAAAAACTGTTTTTT. The encoded protein is CSVEDAASNEKLFF.

The chain is built from TRBV29-1 and TRBJ1-2, with 8 bases aligning to TRBD1. The CDR3 is made up of 15 amino acids. J gave up 6 bases and V 3 bases, and 12 bases lay outside the gene matches. CDR1 SQVTM and CDR2 ANQGSEA come from the germline V gene. This CDR3 is CSVEGGQGATDGYTF. The CDR3 DNA reads as TGCAGCGTTGAGGGGGGGCAGGGGGCCACAGATGGCTACACCTTC.

The V call is TRBV5-4, the J call TRBJ1-6, with D perhaps matching TRBD1 (5 bases). Deletions cut 3 bases from V and 8 bases from J, with 18 bases between. This CDR3 comprises 16 residues. Germline V gene data show CDR1 as SGHNT and CDR2 as YYREEE (reference sequence). The CDR3 sequence: CASSSRRGGDDSPLHF. CDR3 in DNA: TGTGCCAGCAGCTCCCGGCGGGGGGGGGACGATTCACCCCTCCACTTT.

The rearrangement links TRBV13 to TRBJ2-7, with 7 positions matching TRBD2. J lost 6 bases, V lost 11 bases, and 16 bases had no gene match. This CDR3 region has 14 residues. The V gene's germline CDR1 is PRHDT and CDR2 FYEKMQ (reference sequence). The CDR3 here is CAAGRGLGASEQYF. In DNA, the CDR3 is TGTGCCGCGGGGCGAGGACTAGGGGCCTCCGAGCAGTACTTC.

The chain couples TRBV7-2 to TRBJ2-7, with D possibly being TRBD1 (5 bases). This CDR3 has 14 residues. Trimming took 0 bases from V and 1 from J, leaving 7 bases between them. Germline V gene data show CDR1 as SGHTA and CDR2 as FQGNSA. This chain's CDR3 is CASSLAQASYEQYF. The CDR3 coding sequence is TGTGCCAGCAGCTTAGCACAGGCATCCTACGAGCAGTACTTC.

V and J are TRBV19 and TRBJ1-1; no definite D call. V lost 8 bases to trimming and J lost 1 base, with 8 bases between them. The length of the CDR3 is 12 residues. Germline V CDR1 and CDR2: LNHDA, SQIVND (reference sequence). CDR3 in amino acids: CASAEQNTEAFF. The CDR3 nucleotides read TGTGCCAGTGCGGAGCAGAACACTGAAGCTTTCTTT.